Presented here are 16 T cell receptor beta chains from one specimen sequenced in a study of cytomegalovirus exposure and HLA in healthy donors. Sequencing used immunoSEQ multiplex PCR; TCRdb keeps in-frame clones, though not all of them. Counted here are 150,000 to 200,000 clones, 86% occurring once; the ten biggest clones make up almost 1.5%. Sample: PBMCs. These receptor sequences come from a woman aged 18-29 years in good health and CMV-seronegative.

This rearrangement joins TRBV30 to TRBJ1-2; tentative D call: TRBD1 (5 bases). Germline CDR1 reads GTSNPN; CDR2 reads SVGIG (reference sequence). The V end lost 3 bases, the J end lost 8 bases, and 10 bases lay between the germline ends. This CDR3 spans 11 amino acids. The CDR3 region has the DNA TGTGCCTGGAGAGGGGCTGGCGGCTACACCTTC. It yields the protein CAWRGAGGYTF.

This clone showed up just once. The CDR3 region is CASSRGAGVEETQYF. The DNA of the CDR3 is TGCGCCAGCAGCAGGGGAGCGGGGGTCGAGGAGACCCAGTACTTC. The gene calls are TRBV4-1 and TRBJ2-5; 8 bases agree with TRBD2. This CDR3 has 15 residues. The J segment lost 5 bases and the V segment lost 5 bases, leaving 10 bases of the junction unmatched. The germline V gene has CDR1 MGHRA and CDR2 YSYEKL.

The chain has TRBV14 and TRBJ1-2; no definite D call. CDR1 is SGHDN and CDR2 is FVKESK in the germline V gene. Deletions cut 3 bases from V and 3 bases from J, with 11 bases between. The length of the CDR3 is 14 residues. The DNA for the CDR3 is TGTGCCAGCAGCCATAATCGGTTAGACTATGGCTACACCTTC. This gives the protein CASSHNRLDYGYTF.

CDR3 nucleotides: TGCGCCAGCAGAATTGCCTACCGGGGTTGGAGGGAAGCTTTCTTT. Residues: CASRIAYRGWREAFF. The chain carries TRBV5-1 and TRBJ1-1; no firm D call. In germline, CDR1 is SGHRS, CDR2 YFSETQ. The length of the CDR3 is 15 residues. Between the trimmed V and J ends, which lost 5 bases and 8 bases, there was a span of 22 bases. The complete variable domain, with remaining parts taken from reference TRBV5-1 and TRBJ1-1, reads KAGVTQTPRYLIKTRGQQVTLSCSPISGHRSVSWYQQTPGQGLQFLFEYFSETQRNKGNFPGRFSGRQFSNSRSEMNVSTLELGDSALYLCASRIAYRGWREAFFGQGTRLTVV.

The V gene is TRBV4-1, the J gene TRBJ2-2, with D maybe TRBD2 (6 bases). The CDR3 has 15 amino acids. CDR1 is MGHRA, CDR2 YSYEKL, per germline. The V gene lost 6 bases and the J gene lost 5 bases, with 16 bases spanning the gap. Written as DNA, the CDR3 is TGCGCCAGCAGGGCCGGGGGTGTGGATACCGGGGAGCTGTTTTTT. It codes for CASRAGGVDTGELFF.

This clone was recorded a few times. The rearrangement joins TRBV5-6 to TRBJ2-2, with a possible D match to TRBD2 (5 bases). Per germline, CDR1 SGHDT and CDR2 YYEEEE. V was clipped by 4 bases and J by 6 bases, with 13 bases between them. This CDR3 has 14 amino acids. The CDR3 loop reads CASSPEPSSGELFF. The CDR3 coding sequence is TGTGCCAGCAGCCCAGAACCTAGCTCCGGGGAGCTGTTTTTT.

This clone was seen once. The chain is built from TRBV28 and TRBJ2-7; 9 bases map to TRBD1. This CDR3 spans 15 amino acids. Germline V lookup: CDR1 MDHEN, CDR2 SYDVKM. Unmatched junction bases numbered 9, after V lost 6 bases and J lost 3 bases. In nucleotides, the CDR3 is TGTGCCAGCAGCCTAACAGGGGGCGGGGGCTACGAGCAGTACTTC. This translates into CASSLTGGGGYEQYF.

The gene calls are TRBV30 and TRBJ2-2; 7 nucleotides line up with TRBD1. The CDR3 runs to 16 residues. J gave up 1 base and V 5 bases, and 10 bases lay outside the gene matches. CDR1 GTSNPN and CDR2 SVGIG come from the germline V gene (reference sequence). The CDR3 here is CAWDRVGGWNTGELFF. The CDR3 DNA follows: TGTGCCTGGGACAGGGTCGGAGGTTGGAACACCGGGGAGCTGTTTTTT.

The gene calls are TRBV19 and TRBJ2-7, with TRBD1 matching 8 bases. J lost 3 bases, V lost 2 bases, and 15 bases had no gene match. CDR1 and CDR2 from the germline V gene are LNHDA and SQIVND (reference sequence). The CDR3 spans 18 residues. The CDR3 sequence is CASSINTPFRTGSYEQYF. CDR3 coding DNA: TGTGCCAGTAGTATAAATACACCATTTCGGACAGGGAGCTACGAGCAGTACTTC.

A remark on this clone: The identical CDR3 is also encoded by other nucleotide sequences in the sample. This chain joins TRBV5-1 and TRBJ1-1; perhaps TRBD1 as D (6 bases). The CDR3 extends over 13 amino acids. V was clipped by 3 bases and J by 1 base, with 7 bases between them. CDR1 SGHRS and CDR2 YFSETQ come from the germline V gene. CDR3 sequence reads: CASSSQGNTEAFF. Written as DNA, the CDR3 is TGCGCCAGCAGCTCACAGGGGAACACTGAAGCTTTCTTT.

This chain uses TRBV10-1 with TRBJ2-2; D remains ambiguous. Deletions cut 5 bases from V and 0 bases from J, with 10 bases between. CDR1 and CDR2 from the germline V gene are WNHNN and SYGVQD (reference sequence). This CDR3 has 15 residues. CDR3 residues: CASSRSWPNTGELFF. The CDR3, as DNA: TGCGCCAGCAGTAGGAGTTGGCCGAACACCGGGGAGCTGTTTTTT.

The rearrangement joins TRBV25-1 to TRBJ2-3; a possible D gene is TRBD2 (6 bases). Germline lookup yields CDR1 MGHDK and CDR2 SYGVNS. The CDR3 contains 14 residues. Trimming left V 1 base short and J 14 bases short, with 19 bases between. The CDR3 is CASSESGSLIRGYF. The CDR3 coding sequence is TGTGCCAGCAGTGAATCCGGGAGCCTGATCCGGGGGTATTTT.

The V and J genes are TRBV11-2 and TRBJ2-5; TRBD2 matches at 13 bases. The CDR3 is 17 amino acids. Germline CDR1 SGHAT, CDR2 FQNNGV. With V trimmed by 1 base and J by 1 base, 3 bases remained unmatched. The CDR3 DNA is TGTGCCAGCAGCTTAGGGGGACTAGCGGGAAGCCAAGAGACCCAGTACTTC. Its protein product is CASSLGGLAGSQETQYF.

The CDR3, as DNA: TGTGCCACCAACCCCCAAGGCGGCTCTGGGGCCAACGTCCTGACTTTC. It yields the protein CATNPQGGSGANVLTF. The chain is built from TRBV2 and TRBJ2-6; D is undetermined. The CDR3 is made up of 16 amino acids. Trimming cost V 10 bases and J 0 bases, with 16 bases left between them. Germline V gene data show CDR1 as SNHLY and CDR2 as FYNNEI.

The gene calls are TRBV7-6 and TRBJ2-2, with 9 bases matching TRBD2. The CDR3 contains 18 residues. The ends lost 2 bases at V and 5 bases at J; junction bases unmatched: 12. Germline CDR1 SGHVS, CDR2 FNYEAQ. CDR3 residues: CASSLTREGPELTGELFF. CDR3 in DNA: TGTGCCAGCAGCTTAACGCGGGAGGGCCCGGAACTGACCGGGGAGCTGTTTTTT.

This rearrangement joins TRBV27 to TRBJ2-1; D is unclear. Trimming left V 6 bases short and J 7 bases short, with 16 bases between. The CDR3 length is 14 residues. In germline, CDR1 is MNHEY, CDR2 SMNVEV (reference sequence). The CDR3, as DNA: TGTGCCAGCAGACCTTCCACAGCTTGGAATGAGCAGTTCTTC. It translates to CASRPSTAWNEQFF.